This T cell receptor (beta chain) was captured by sequencing in a study of cytomegalovirus exposure and HLA in healthy donors. This clone has more than one count but fewer than ten. What it binds is not known. The donors (healthy individuals) were bone marrow donors. Germline values: CDR1 MNHEY, CDR2 SVGAGI. The CDR3 contains 15 residues. V was pared by 0 bases and J by 9 bases, with 15 bases between. Study-level points and caveats: In vitro testing confirmed a few CMV-associated chains as specific for CMV antigens. Listed as cytomegalovirus-associated were 164 TCR beta chains. Because they were indistinguishable, some V segments, including TRBV6-2 and TRBV6-3, were excluded.

In the PCR, 60 Vbeta and 13 Jbeta primers were used. The assay was immunoSEQ multiplex PCR, and TCRdb's table has in-frame clones only and misses some. The table has 70,000 to 100,000 clones, less than 70% seen once. The sequence was collected from a man aged 45 to 65 in good health and CMV-seronegative. The gene calls are TRBV6-5 and TRBJ1-5; the D gene is possibly TRBD1 (6 bases). Sequenced input: PBMCs. The CDR3 spells CASSYSWTEAMPQHF. CDR3 DNA sequence: TGTGCCAGCAGTTACTCGTGGACAGAGGCGATGCCCCAGCATTTT.